A single T cell receptor beta chain is shown here with its context. Its antigen remains unidentified. Base-call qualities are not available, and no considerably larger clone is one nucleotide away. The data were obtained in a study of cytomegalovirus exposure and HLA in healthy donors (dated by TCRdb to about 2017). Study-level background: In an earlier analysis of approximately 640 of the donors, 276 Gb of sequence data and 120 million or so unique TCR beta sequences from about 179 million T cells were reported. A handful of DR-DQ haplotypes were handled as single units for association and clustering because linkage in the cohort was strong. A later genetic analysis used genome-wide SNP genotypes for 398 of the 666 donors, treating that subset as a discovery cohort. An earlier analysis of around 580 of the donors used high-throughput TCR beta sequencing to judge whether each TCR beta V gene segment behaved as functional or pseudogenic. All discovery cohort repertoires had been generated on a single sequencing platform. Among about 400 genotyped donors of the cohort, an average of around 220,000 unique TCR beta nucleotide sequences was sequenced per donor, of which approximately 19% were non-productive. Class I and class II HLA loci were covered by the typing at four-digit resolution. The study aimed to test whether signatures of past pathogen exposure could be identified by cataloging public T cell receptors. Using immunosequencing, the study profiled T cell repertoires from fewer than 700 subjects and related those repertoires to cytomegalovirus serostatus. To study patterns of TCR occurrence, a later analysis re-analyzed previously published TCR beta repertoires from 666 donors and added high-resolution HLA genotyping. Rather than using new phenotypic data, the later analysis identified candidate immune exposures from TCR beta sequences and from how often those sequences occurred across donors. An early release covering just under 650 HLA-typed donors comprised about 310 gigabases of sequencing data and around 86 million unique TCR sequences. To predict cytomegalovirus infection status, the study brought together high-throughput TCR immunosequencing, statistical association of individual TCRs with disease status, and machine learning. In addition to the first cohort of 666 subjects, a separate validation cohort of about 120 different subjects was used. Of the roughly 400 genotyped donors, approximately 80% fell in the genetic ancestry cluster associated with self-reported Caucasian donors. Donor age, sex, ethnicity and CMV serostatus were compiled alongside the repertoire data. Typing coverage differed by locus: A, B, C, DRB1 and DQB1 were typed in roughly 620-630 donors, DQA1 in 500 to 550, DPA1 in roughly 590, and DPB1 in around 490.

The library was obtained by the immunoSEQ multiplex PCR assay. The multiplex PCR relied on a mix of 60 forward primers for TCR Vbeta segments and 13 reverse primers for TCR Jbeta segments. A multiplex PCR assay on genomic DNA amplified the CDR3 region of rearranged TCR beta genes. Amplified TCR beta libraries were sequenced as 87-base-pair reads on the Illumina HiSeq System. As for the authors' bioinformatics: In a later analysis, 70 million to 95 million unique TCR beta chains were counted across the roughly 700 repertoires, and approximately 9.9 million of these chains were shared by at least two donors. Raw reads were error-corrected and collapsed into unique sequences by a nearest-neighbor algorithm in which closely related sequences were merged to remove PCR and sequencing errors. Alignment of CDR3 sequences to IMGT reference sequences was used to assign V, D and J gene segments. For a sequence to be retained, a match of at least six nucleotides was required to both a V gene segment and a J gene segment. A rearrangement was called productive if the CDR3 had no stop codons and remained in frame with V and J, and every other rearrangement was called non-productive. CDR3 was defined according to IMGT convention as the region running from the second conserved V-encoded cysteine to the conserved J-encoded phenylalanine. In an earlier analysis of approximately 500 of the donors, sequences lacking an unambiguous match to a single V gene segment were excluded. An earlier analysis of a few hundred of the donors called V segments functional above 56.7% productive rearrangements and segregating when the between-donor standard deviation exceeded 5%. To diagnose cytomegalovirus status from the catalog of TCR beta chain sequences, a statistical classification framework was built. In a later analysis, TCR nucleotide sequences were compared against IMGT/GENE-DB human TR gene sequences so that V and J genes could be assigned. In a later analysis, CDR3 sequences and most-parsimonious VDJ recombination scenarios were assigned using the TCRdist pipeline. A later analysis defined each TCR beta chain by its CDR3 amino acid sequence plus V-gene family, and excluded reads lacking a unique V-gene family. In a later analysis, several hundred highly shared, low-generation-probability nucleotide sequences were removed to address suspected cross-contamination and a sequencing artifact. In a later analysis, a clonal expansion index was calculated for each public chain from normalized within-repertoire ranks of inferred template counts. In a later analysis, generation probabilities were computed with a VDJ recombination model fitted to out-of-frame rearrangements, and the resulting probabilities were checked against IGoR. Hypergeometric tests were used in a later analysis to score TCR-TCR, TCR-HLA and TCR-CMV co-occurrence, with a repertoire-size bias correction applied to the TCR pairs. False discovery rates were estimated in a later analysis by permuting HLA or CMV assignments 20 times. In a later analysis, co-occurring TCRs were grouped using DBSCAN, and TCRdist sequence similarity was added for clustering within HLA-allele-positive subsets. Repertoires with fewer than 30,000 or more than 120,000 public chains, plus five repertoires with anomalous nucleotide sharing, were excluded from co-occurrence clustering. In TCRdb, the immuneACCESS table is reduced to in-frame sequences with V and J assigned. These tables do not hold every clone; where another copy was compared, an unresolved V gene accounts for under half, and the others remain unexplained. Clone size and the V and J calls come from that table; the DNA yielded D and trimming. The sample profile shows approximately 99,000 clones; approximately 85% of them were found once. Together, the top ten hold under 5.5% of the sample.

In total, 630 or so healthy bone marrow donors made up the cohort. At the time of sampling, every cohort member was nominally healthy, though immune exposures that went unrecorded were likely present. The donor tested CMV seropositive and was one of the 289 seropositive cohort members. Every donor gave a peripheral blood sample, and the peripheral blood mononuclear cells from that sample were used for TCR beta sequencing. Genomic DNA extraction from the blood cell samples was performed with the Qiagen DNeasy Blood Extraction Kit. The study at large found these results: This cohort had only TCR beta chains sequenced, and the lack of alpha or paired-chain data limited which features could be detected. In a later analysis, some 18,000 TCR beta sequences were associated with specific HLA alleles at a false discovery rate of 0.05. Most TCR sequences were observed very rarely across donors, whereas some public TCRs were present in many individuals. Most CMV-associated TCR beta chains appeared to be HLA-restricted in a later analysis, and the HLA associations seemed to be driven largely by CMV exposure. According to the authors, the approach could potentially be generalized to other disease states and immunological phenotypes. A further reported finding was that TCR beta sequences accurately predicted the HLA-A and HLA-B alleles for most subjects in the first cohort. In the study, around 160 TCR beta chains were listed as associated with cytomegalovirus. Several of the top co-occurrence clusters appeared to be linked to parvovirus B19, influenza, CMV and Epstein-Barr virus, according to a later analysis. Because HLA typing was missing for some donors at each locus, association tests included only the typed subset. In a later analysis, HLA-associated TCR beta chains were found to be more clonally expanded and to have lower generation probabilities than equally common non-associated chains. An earlier analysis of around 600 of the donors showed that most TCR beta V segments appeared in productive rearrangements either about 87% or about 30% of the time, which broadly matched IMGT annotations. Assigning TCR associations to individual alleles was difficult when HLA alleles, especially DR and DQ, strongly co-occurred. Correlated functional status among segregating V segments might reflect linkage disequilibrium, but an unknown experimental factor could not be ruled out. A cluster of highly shared sequence variants was judged likely to represent a technical artifact of the sequencing pipeline. The presence/absence analyses assumed that sequencing depth was roughly uniform across donors, and that assumption may not be true. According to a later genetic analysis, donors in an Asian-associated ancestry cluster had fewer N-insertions in productive TCRs than the approximately 710-donor mean. In a later analysis, TCR association rates were found to vary across HLA loci, with the most associated TCRs seen for DRB1 alleles and the fewest for HLA-C alleles. Cytomegalovirus status was reported to be diagnosed by the classifier with high specificity and sensitivity in both the original and validation cohorts. Immune exposure information for the cohort was limited to CMV serostatus. About 15 rarely observed V segments, including chromosome 9 orphons, were excluded from the earlier analysis of about 600 of the donors because counts were too low. In vitro tests confirmed that a few of the cytomegalovirus-associated TCR beta chains recognize cytomegalovirus antigens. A later genetic analysis associated a missense DCLRE1C variant with V-gene and J-gene trimming of TCR beta chains, and an independent cohort replicated the association.

The receptor's source is a middle-aged man in good health and CMV-seropositive. Sequencing input: PBMCs.

The DNA reads as follows: TGTGCCAGCTCACCCCGCCGGGATCCCAATGAGCAGTTCTTC. Protein translation: CASSPRRDPNEQFF. Recombination connected TRBV18 to TRBJ2-1, with TRBD2 as a weak D call on 5 bases. CDR1 and CDR2, per the germline V gene, are KGHSH and LQKENI. The CDR3 numbers 14 residues from cysteine through phenylalanine. Here the CDR3 DNA is all that survives: 42 bases in frame from base 1. V is pared back by 3 bases and J by 6 bases, with 12 bases lying between the germline termini. With the rest looked up from the reference TRBV18 and TRBJ2-1 genes rather than sequenced, the full variable domain is NAGVMQNPRHLVRRRGQEARLRCSPMKGHSHVYWYRQLPEEGLKFMVYLQKENIIDESGMPKERFSAEFPKEGPSILRIQQVVRGDSAAYFCASSPRRDPNEQFFGPGTRLTVL.